The clone carrying this T cell receptor beta chain has at least ten counts. The antigen is not known. This sample was taken from a study of T cell repertoires in cytomegalovirus infection. Points from the study as a whole: The ex vivo response was dominated by HLA-C-restricted CMV-specific TCR beta clonotypes.

MiXCR, applied by TCRdb to the reads, yields one record per CDR3 protein. This sample has roughly 920,000 distinct CDR3 sequences, with around 30% found just once. The germline CDR1 and CDR2 sequences are SEHNR and FQNEAQ (reference sequence). This CDR3 contains 19 residues. V shed 1 base and J 0 bases; nucleotides not matched to a gene: 5. The starting material was cultured CD8+ T cells from PBMCs, obtained from culture after CMV antigen stimulation. The TCR sequence derives from a human donor in good health (CMV status not recorded). Some clones in this sample may be carry-over from other donors' samples. This chain connects TRBV7-9 to TRBJ2-1; 14 bases line up with TRBD2. CDR3 nucleotides: TGTGCCAGCAGCTTAGGAGGACTAGCGGGGGGTAGCTCCTACAATGAGCAGTTCTTC. It is translated as CASSLGGLAGGSSYNEQFF.